The clone carrying this TCR beta chain was seen at least ten times. TCRdb analysed the RT-PCR reads with MiXCR anew, one entry per CDR3 protein. The sample shows 610,000 or so distinct CDR3 sequences, less than 15% of them seen only once. The CDR3 has 15 residues. V shed 5 bases and J 10 bases; nucleotides not matched to a gene: 10. These data belong to a study of response to subunit inactivated influenza vaccine. This sequence originates from a man aged 45-60 years who received an inactivated influenza vaccine. This material consisted of PBMCs from blood, taken about 12 days after vaccination. This chain links TRBV12-3 or TRBV12-4 with TRBJ1-6; 8 positions match TRBD1. The CDR3, as DNA: TGTGCCAGCAGTGAGCTACAGGGGGGAATCTCACCCCTCCACTTT. Translating gives CASSELQGGISPLHF.